This entry is about one TCR beta chain. Antigen unknown. This table comes from immunoSEQ multiplex PCR, and its TCRdb copy is limited to in-frame clones, with some not included. The table lists 45,000 to 55,000 clones, 78% of them singletons. The trim removed 6 bases at V and 9 bases at J, leaving 7 bases unmatched. CDR1 is ENHRY, CDR2 SYGVKD, per germline. This CDR3 comprises 15 residues. This record comes from a study of pediatric ulcerative colitis. During colonoscopy, one to two rectal pinch biopsies were collected. Study-wide points: Acute severe colitis showed lower rectal diversity from clonal expansions. A couple of patients' blood samples yielded substantially fewer templates. Repertoires came from total lymphocyte DNA, so rare subsets like regulatory T cells may be missed.

Sequencing was carried out using gut tissue. This clonotype originated in a girl between 10 and 17 years old with moderate ulcerative colitis. The chain links TRBV10-3 to TRBJ1-6; 11 bases agree with TRBD1. The CDR3 nucleotides are TGTGCCATCAGCCCAGGACAGGGGGCAGGTTCACCCCTCCACTTT. It is translated as CAISPGQGAGSPLHF.